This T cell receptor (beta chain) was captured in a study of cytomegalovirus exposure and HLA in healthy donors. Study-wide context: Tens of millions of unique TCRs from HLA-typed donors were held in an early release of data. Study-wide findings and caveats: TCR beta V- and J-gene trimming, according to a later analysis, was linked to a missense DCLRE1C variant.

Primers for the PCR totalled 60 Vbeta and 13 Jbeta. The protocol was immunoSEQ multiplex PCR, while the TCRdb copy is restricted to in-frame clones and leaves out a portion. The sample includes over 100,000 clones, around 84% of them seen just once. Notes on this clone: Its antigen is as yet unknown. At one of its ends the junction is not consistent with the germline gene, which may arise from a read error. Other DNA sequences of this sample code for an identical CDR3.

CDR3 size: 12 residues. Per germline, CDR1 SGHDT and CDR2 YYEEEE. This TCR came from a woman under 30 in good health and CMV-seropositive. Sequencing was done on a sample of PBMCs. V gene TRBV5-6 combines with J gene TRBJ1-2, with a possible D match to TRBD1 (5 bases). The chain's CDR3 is CASSFRDGGYTF. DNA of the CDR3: TGCGCCAGCAGCTTCAGGGATGGGGGCTACACCTTC.